This T cell receptor (beta chain) was identified during a study of blood T cells in healthy people across ages. General study results and limits: Estimated diversity, derived from one million T cells, was regarded as an underestimate.

The authors ran a second PCR of about 6 to 12 cycles using a sample-barcoded 5' primer and a J-beta primer mix. TCRdb used MiXCR to reprocess the 5' RACE reads, holding one entry per CDR3 protein. In the table there are 650,000 to 800,000 distinct CDR3 sequences, about 42% of which are singletons. Trimming removed 7 bases at V and 9 bases at J, with 15 bases between. In germline, CDR1 is ENHRY, CDR2 SYGVKD. The CDR3 runs to 12 residues. This clonotype occurred many times. Its antigen is undetermined. They isolated at least 7 million PBMCs from each sample. The TCR was taken from a man in his sixties in good health. The chain uses TRBV10-3 and TRBJ1-2; a weak D match, TRBD1 (6 bases). The specimen was blood. CDR3 amino acids: CAIMGDTTRYTF. The CDR3, as DNA: TGTGCCATCATGGGGGACACTACACGCTACACCTTC.